Listed here are 3 T cell receptor beta chains from one sample, sequenced in a study of T cells after posttransplantation cyclophosphamide. Here immunoSEQ multiplex PCR was the method, and the copy in TCRdb shows in-frame clones only, minus some. The sample includes more than 50,000 clones, about 86% of them seen just once. The sequenced material came from PBMCs. These TCRs come from a man under 40 with a blood cancer, CMV-positive, and with a related stem cell donor.

The genes are TRBV5-1 and TRBJ2-2, with 7 positions matching TRBD2. Trimming cost V 2 bases and J 7 bases; bases outside gene matches: 8. Per germline, CDR1 SGHRS and CDR2 YFSETQ. The CDR3 runs to 15 residues. The CDR3 sequence: CASSLTRREVGELFF. In DNA form, the CDR3 reads TGCGCCAGCAGCTTAACTCGACGGGAGGTCGGGGAGCTGTTTTTT.

This clone has a handful of counts. This rearrangement joins TRBV4-3 to TRBJ2-1; D possibly corresponds to TRBD2 (6 bases). Between the trimmed V and J ends, which lost 0 bases and 4 bases, there was a span of 13 bases. CDR3 length equals 16 residues. Germline assignment: CDR1 LGHNA and CDR2 YSLEER. This chain's CDR3 is CASSQDGLTKYNEQFF. CDR3 nucleotide sequence: TGCGCCAGCAGCCAAGATGGACTAACGAAATACAATGAGCAGTTCTTC.

The chain joins TRBV19 to TRBJ2-7; 7 nucleotides line up with TRBD1. Unmatched junction bases numbered 7, after V lost 9 bases and J lost 2 bases. Germline CDR1 LNHDA, CDR2 SQIVND (reference sequence). The CDR3 spans 13 residues. CDR3 residues: CASGNRGPYEQYF. The CDR3 nucleotides are TGTGCCAGCGGTAACAGGGGCCCCTACGAGCAGTACTTC.